The table lists the clone carrying this TCR beta chain with many counts. The sample comes from a study of T cell clonality in common variable immunodeficiency. Method: immunoSEQ multiplex PCR; TCRdb's copy keeps in-frame clones and lacks some. This sample comprises roughly 52,000 clones, none seen once only. The receptor was derived from a person aged 18-69 years in good health. The sample comprised peripheral blood mononuclear cells.

The CDR3 bases that were read are TGTGCCAGCAGTTTAGCCCTAGCGGGAGTTGCCGGGGAG. This translates into CASSLALAGVAGE. The full CDR3 protein is CASSLALAGVAGELFF. The rearrangement joins TRBV12-3 or TRBV12-4 to TRBJ2-2; TRBD2 matches 10 bases. The sequenced fragment ends 3 residues before the CDR3 boundary, so the rest is inferred from the germline J gene. CDR3 size: 16 residues. J was trimmed by 6 bases and V by 0 bases; bases with no gene match: 4.